Included here is one TCR beta chain sequence, with context. Its antigen is unknown. The data stem from a study of CD8 T cells in ankylosing spondylitis. General study findings and limits: In ankylosing spondylitis patients, matched synovial fluid reportedly showed significant enrichment of disease-linked clones. Certain motif variants had earlier appeared in reactive arthritis synovial fluid and blood.

Using quantitative 5'-RACE with molecular barcodes, the authors made TCR beta libraries. TCRdb re-called the 5' RACE reads with MiXCR, one entry per CDR3 protein. Seen here are about 180,000 distinct CDR3 sequences, around a tenth observed once, and the top ten hold more than 13%. Germline CDR1 is MNHEY and CDR2 is SMNVEV (reference sequence). The CDR3 spans 14 residues. Trimming cost V 2 bases and J 8 bases, with 12 bases left between them. The chain combines TRBV27 with TRBJ1-4; no firm D call. This TCR was recovered from a female donor with ankylosing spondylitis or in good health (not recorded which). Sequencing was carried out using blood, either unsorted or a sorted T cell fraction (not recorded which). The CDR3 spells CASSLEYGSEKLFF. DNA for the CDR3: TGTGCCAGCAGTTTAGAGTACGGGAGCGAAAAACTGTTTTTT.